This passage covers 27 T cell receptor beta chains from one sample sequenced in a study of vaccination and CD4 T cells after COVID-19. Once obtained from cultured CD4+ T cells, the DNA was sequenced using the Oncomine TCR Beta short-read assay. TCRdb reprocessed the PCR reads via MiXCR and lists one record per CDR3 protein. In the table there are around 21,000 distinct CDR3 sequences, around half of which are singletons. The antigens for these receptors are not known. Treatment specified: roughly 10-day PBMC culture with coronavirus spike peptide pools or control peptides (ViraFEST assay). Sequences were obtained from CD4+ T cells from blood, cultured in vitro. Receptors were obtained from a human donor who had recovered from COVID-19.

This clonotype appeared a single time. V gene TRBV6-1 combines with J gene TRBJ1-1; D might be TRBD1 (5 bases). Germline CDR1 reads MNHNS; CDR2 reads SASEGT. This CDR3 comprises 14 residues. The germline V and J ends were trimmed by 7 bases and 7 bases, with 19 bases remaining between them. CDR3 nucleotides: TGTGCCAGCACCGTTACTTGGTCAGACAGTGAAGCTTTCTTT. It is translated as CASTVTWSDSEAFF.

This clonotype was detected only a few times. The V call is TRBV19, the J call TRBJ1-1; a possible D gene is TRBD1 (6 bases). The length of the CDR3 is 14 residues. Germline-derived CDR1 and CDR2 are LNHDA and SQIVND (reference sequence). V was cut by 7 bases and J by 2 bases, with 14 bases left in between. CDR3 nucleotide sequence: TGTGCCAGTACCACCGTACAGGGAAACACTGAAGCTTTCTTT. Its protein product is CASTTVQGNTEAFF. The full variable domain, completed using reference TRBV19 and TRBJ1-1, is DGGITQSPKYLFRKEGQNVTLSCEQNLNHDAMYWYRQDPGQGLRLIYYSQIVNDFQKGDIAEGYSVSREKKESFPLTVTSAQKNPTAFYLCASTTVQGNTEAFFGQGTRLTVV.

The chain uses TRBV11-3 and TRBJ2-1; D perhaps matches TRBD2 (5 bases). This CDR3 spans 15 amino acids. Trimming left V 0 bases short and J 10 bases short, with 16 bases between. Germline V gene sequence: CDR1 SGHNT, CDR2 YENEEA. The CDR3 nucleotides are TGTGCCAGCAGCTTAGATCTAGGCCTAGCAAAGGAGCAGTTCTTC. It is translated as CASSLDLGLAKEQFF.

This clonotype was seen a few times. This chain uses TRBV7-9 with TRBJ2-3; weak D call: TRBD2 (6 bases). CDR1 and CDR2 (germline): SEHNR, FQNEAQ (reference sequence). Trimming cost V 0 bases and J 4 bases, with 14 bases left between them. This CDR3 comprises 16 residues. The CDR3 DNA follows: TGTGCCAGCAGCTTAGCGCTTCGTAGGGACTCAGATACGCAGTATTTT. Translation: CASSLALRRDSDTQYF.

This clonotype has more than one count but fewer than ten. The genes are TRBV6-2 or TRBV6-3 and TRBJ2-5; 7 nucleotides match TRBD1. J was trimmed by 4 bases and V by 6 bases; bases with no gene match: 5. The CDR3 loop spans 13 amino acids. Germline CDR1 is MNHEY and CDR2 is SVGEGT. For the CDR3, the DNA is TGTGCCAGCAGACAGGGGATCGTAGAGACCCAGTACTTC. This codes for CASRQGIVETQYF.

The CDR3 region is CASSERPGNQPQHF. CDR3 in DNA: TGTGCCAGCAGTGAACGGCCAGGTAATCAGCCCCAGCATTTT. The chain links TRBV6-1 to TRBJ1-5; D call uncertain. This CDR3 has 14 residues. Germline V CDR1 and CDR2: MNHNS, SASEGT. Between the trimmed V and J ends, which lost 2 bases and 4 bases, there was a span of 9 bases.

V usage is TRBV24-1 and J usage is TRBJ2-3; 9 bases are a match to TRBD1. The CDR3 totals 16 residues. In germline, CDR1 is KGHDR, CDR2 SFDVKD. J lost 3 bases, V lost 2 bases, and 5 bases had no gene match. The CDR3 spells CATSDYHGQGTDTQYF. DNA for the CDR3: TGTGCCACCAGTGATTACCATGGACAGGGGACAGATACGCAGTATTTT.

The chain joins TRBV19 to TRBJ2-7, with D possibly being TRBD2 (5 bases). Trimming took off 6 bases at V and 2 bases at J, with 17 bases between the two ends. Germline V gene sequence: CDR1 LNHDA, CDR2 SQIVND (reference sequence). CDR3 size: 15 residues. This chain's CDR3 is CASRKVFVGAYEQYF. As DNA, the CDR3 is TGTGCCAGTAGAAAAGTATTCGTCGGGGCCTACGAGCAGTACTTC. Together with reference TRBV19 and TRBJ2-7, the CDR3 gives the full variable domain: DGGITQSPKYLFRKEGQNVTLSCEQNLNHDAMYWYRQDPGQGLRLIYYSQIVNDFQKGDIAEGYSVSREKKESFPLTVTSAQKNPTAFYLCASRKVFVGAYEQYFGPGTRLTVT.

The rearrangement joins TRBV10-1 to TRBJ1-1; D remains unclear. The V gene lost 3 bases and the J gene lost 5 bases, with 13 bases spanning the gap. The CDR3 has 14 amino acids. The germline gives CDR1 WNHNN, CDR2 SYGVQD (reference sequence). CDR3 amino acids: CASSETGELTEAFF. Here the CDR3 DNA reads TGCGCCAGCAGTGAAACCGGAGAGTTAACTGAAGCTTTCTTT.

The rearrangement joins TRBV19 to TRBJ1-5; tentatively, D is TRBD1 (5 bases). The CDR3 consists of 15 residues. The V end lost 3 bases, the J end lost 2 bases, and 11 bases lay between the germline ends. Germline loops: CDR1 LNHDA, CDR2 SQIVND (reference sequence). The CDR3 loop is CASSMRQPRNQPQHF. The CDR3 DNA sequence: TGTGCCAGTAGTATGCGACAGCCTCGCAATCAGCCCCAGCATTTT.

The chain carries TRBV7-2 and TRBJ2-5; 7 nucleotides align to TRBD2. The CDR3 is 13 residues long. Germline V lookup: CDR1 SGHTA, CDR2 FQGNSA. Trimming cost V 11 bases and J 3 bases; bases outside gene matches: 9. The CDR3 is CAGSGVNKETQYF. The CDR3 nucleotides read TGTGCCGGGAGCGGGGTCAATAAAGAGACCCAGTACTTC.

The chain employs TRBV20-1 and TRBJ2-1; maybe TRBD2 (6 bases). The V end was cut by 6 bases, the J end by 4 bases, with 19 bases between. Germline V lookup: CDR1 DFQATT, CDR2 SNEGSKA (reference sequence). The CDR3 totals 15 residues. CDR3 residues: CSAPHGGDLYNEQFF. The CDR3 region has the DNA TGCAGTGCCCCCCACGGGGGAGACCTTTACAATGAGCAGTTCTTC.

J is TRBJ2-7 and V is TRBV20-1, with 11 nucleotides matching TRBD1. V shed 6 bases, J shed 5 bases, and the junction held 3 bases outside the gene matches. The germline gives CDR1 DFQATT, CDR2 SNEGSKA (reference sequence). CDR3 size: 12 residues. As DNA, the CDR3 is TGCAGTGCCCGGACAGGGGGCGACGAGCAGTACTTC. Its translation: CSARTGGDEQYF.

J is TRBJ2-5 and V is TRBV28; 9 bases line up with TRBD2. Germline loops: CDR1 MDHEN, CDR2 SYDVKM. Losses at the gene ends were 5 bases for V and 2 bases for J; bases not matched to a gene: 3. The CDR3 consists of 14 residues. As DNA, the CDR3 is TGTGCCAGCAGTAAGACTAGCGGACAAGAGACCCAGTACTTC. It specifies CASSKTSGQETQYF.

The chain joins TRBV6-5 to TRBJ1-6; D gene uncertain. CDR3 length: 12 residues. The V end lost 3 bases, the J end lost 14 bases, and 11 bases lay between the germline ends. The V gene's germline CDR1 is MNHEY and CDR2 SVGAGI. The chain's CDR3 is CASSYETATLHF. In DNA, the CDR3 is TGTGCCAGCAGTTATGAAACAGCAACCCTCCACTTT.

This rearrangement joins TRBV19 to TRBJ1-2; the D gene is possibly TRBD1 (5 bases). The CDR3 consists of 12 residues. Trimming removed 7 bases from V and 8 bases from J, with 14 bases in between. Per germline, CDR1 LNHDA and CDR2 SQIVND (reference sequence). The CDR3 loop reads CASKGLGEGYTF. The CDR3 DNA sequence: TGTGCCAGTAAAGGTTTAGGGGAGGGCTACACCTTC. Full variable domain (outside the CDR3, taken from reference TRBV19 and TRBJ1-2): DGGITQSPKYLFRKEGQNVTLSCEQNLNHDAMYWYRQDPGQGLRLIYYSQIVNDFQKGDIAEGYSVSREKKESFPLTVTSAQKNPTAFYLCASKGLGEGYTFGSGTRLTVV.

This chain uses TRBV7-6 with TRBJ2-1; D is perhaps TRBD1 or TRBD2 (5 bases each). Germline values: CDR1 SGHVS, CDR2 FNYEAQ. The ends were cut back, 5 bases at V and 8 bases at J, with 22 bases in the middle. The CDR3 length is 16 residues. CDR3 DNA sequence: TGTGCCAGCAGCCCGAGAGTGTTGGGGGTTGGCGATGAGCAGTTCTTC. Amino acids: CASSPRVLGVGDEQFF.

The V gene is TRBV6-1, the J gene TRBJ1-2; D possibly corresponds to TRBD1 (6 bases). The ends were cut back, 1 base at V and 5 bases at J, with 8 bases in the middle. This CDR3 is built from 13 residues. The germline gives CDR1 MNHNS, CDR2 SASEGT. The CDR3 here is CASSEGTVYGYTF. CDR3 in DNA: TGTGCCAGCAGTGAAGGGACAGTTTATGGCTACACCTTC.

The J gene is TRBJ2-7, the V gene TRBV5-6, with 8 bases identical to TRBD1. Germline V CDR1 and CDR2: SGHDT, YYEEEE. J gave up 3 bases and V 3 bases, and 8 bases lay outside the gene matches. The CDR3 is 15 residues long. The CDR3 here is CASSSPGQGGYEQYF. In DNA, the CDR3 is TGTGCCAGCAGCTCCCCCGGACAGGGCGGCTACGAGCAGTACTTC.

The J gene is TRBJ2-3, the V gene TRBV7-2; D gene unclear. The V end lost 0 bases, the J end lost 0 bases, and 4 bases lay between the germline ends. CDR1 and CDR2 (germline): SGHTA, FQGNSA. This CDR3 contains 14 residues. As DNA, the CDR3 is TGTGCCAGCAGCTTAGCGCACAGCACAGATACGCAGTATTTT. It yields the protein CASSLAHSTDTQYF.

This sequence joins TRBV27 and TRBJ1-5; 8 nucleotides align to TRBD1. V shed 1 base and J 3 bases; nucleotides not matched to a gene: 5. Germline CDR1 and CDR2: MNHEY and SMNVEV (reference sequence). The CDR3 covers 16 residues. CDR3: CASSLLGQAHNQPQHF. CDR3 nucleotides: TGTGCCAGCAGTTTATTGGGACAGGCCCACAATCAGCCCCAGCATTTT.

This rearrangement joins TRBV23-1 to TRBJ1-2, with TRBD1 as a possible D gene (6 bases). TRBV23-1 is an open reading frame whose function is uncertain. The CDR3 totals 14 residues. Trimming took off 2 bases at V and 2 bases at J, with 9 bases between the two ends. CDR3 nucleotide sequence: TGCGCCAGCAGTCAAGGACAGTTCAACTATGGCTACACCTTC. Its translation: CASSQGQFNYGYTF.

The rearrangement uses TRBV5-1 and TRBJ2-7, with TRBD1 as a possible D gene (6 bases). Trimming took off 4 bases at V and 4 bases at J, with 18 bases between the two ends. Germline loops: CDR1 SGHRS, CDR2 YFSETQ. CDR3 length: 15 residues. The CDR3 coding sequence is TGCGCCAGCAGCCAGACCCAGGGGAGAAGTTACGAGCAGTACTTC. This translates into CASSQTQGRSYEQYF.

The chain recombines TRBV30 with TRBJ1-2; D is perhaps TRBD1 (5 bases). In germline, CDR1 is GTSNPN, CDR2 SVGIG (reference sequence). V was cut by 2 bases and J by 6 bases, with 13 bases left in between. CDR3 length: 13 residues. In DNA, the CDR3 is TGTGCCTGGAGTAGGGGTTGGGGGGATGGCTACACCTTC. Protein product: CAWSRGWGDGYTF.

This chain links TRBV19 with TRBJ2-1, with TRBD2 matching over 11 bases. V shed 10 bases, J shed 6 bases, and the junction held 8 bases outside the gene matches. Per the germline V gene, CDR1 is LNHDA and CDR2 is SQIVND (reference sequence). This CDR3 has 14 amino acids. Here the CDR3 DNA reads TGTGCCACCGATAGCGGGGGGGCAGGCAATGAGCAGTTCTTC. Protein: CATDSGGAGNEQFF.

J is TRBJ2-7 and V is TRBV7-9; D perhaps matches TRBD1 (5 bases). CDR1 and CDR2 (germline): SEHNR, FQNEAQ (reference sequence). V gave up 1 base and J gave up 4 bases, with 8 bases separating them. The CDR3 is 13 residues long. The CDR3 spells CASSLGQIYEQYF. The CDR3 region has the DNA TGTGCCAGCAGCTTAGGACAGATTTACGAGCAGTACTTC.

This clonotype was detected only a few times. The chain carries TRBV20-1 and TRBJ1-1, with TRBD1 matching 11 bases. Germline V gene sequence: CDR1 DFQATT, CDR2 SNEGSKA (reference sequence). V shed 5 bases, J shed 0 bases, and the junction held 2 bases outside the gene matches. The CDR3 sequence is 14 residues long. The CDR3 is CSAGTGGMNTEAFF. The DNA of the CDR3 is TGCAGTGCTGGGACAGGGGGAATGAACACTGAAGCTTTCTTT.